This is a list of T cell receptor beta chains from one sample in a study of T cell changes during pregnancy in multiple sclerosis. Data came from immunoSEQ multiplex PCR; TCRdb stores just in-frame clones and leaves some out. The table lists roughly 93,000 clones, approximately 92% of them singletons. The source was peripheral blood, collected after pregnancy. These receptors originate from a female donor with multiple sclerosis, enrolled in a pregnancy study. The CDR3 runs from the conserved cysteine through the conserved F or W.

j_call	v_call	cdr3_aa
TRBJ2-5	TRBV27	CASSFTGTTETQYF
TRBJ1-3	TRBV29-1	CSVEQGAGNTIYF
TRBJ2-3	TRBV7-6	CASSLEPSGTDTQYF
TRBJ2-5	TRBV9	CASSKGGGGPRQGTQYF
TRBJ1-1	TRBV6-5	CASSYSEDSSNTEAFF
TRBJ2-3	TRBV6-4	CASSDSPSGITDTQYF
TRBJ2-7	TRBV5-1	CASSLAPDSYEQYF
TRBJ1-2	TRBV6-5	CASSYVTGALGYTF
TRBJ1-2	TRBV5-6	CASSGGTGGFGGYTF
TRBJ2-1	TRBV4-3	CASSHKIGDRETYNEQFF
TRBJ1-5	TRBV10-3	CAISDEGGGSNQPQHF
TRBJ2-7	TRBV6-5	CASSYTGDTYEQYF
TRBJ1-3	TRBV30	CAWSGGSISGNTIYF
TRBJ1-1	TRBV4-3	CASSQVPPDGMNTEAFF
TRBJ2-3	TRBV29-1	CSVEGDGGLAGPTDTQYF
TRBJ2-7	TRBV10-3	CAISESGGFSYEQYF
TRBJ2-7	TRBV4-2	CASRPSGGAYEQYF
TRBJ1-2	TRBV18	CASSPLGQGDNYGYTF
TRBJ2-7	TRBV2	CASSEANSSYEQYF
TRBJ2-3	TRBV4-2	CASRTGFTDTQYF
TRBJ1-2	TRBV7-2	CASSLTEIYGYTF
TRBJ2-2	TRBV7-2	CASSPRTGTAGELFF
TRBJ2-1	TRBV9	CASSVGLAEFSNEQFF
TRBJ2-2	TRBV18	CASSPLPLSSGHTGELFF
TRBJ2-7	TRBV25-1	CASSASGVYEQYF
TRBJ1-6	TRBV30	CAWSVRRDSTYNSPLHF
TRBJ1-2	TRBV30	CAWSGAGQGTTEGGYTF
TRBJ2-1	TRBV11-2	CASGLRREQFF
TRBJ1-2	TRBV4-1	CASSQDEGLGYGYTF
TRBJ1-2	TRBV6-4	CASTHRVGYTF
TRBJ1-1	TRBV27	CASMGQLNTEAFF
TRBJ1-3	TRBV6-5	CASARSSGNTIYF
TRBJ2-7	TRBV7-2	CASSFLGTGSDEQYF
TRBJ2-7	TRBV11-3	CASSLDRNSYEQYF
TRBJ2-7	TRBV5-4	CASSLDYSYEQYF
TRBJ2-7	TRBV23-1	CASSPEGRAHEQYF
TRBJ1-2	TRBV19	CASSTTYRVTSYTF
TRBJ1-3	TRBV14	CASSQGELYLSGNTIYF
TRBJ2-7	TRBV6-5	CASSGAGGRYEQYF
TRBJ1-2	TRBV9	CASSTRDRGLYGYTF
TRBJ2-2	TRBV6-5	CASRSGQVPGELFF
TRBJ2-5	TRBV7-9	CASSLSASGRLTQYF
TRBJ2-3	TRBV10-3	CAIRGLAGSTDTQYF
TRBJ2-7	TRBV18	CASSPVTSGSSEQYF
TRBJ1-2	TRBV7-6	CASSTGQGIYGYTF
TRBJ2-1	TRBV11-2	CASSPVSLYNEQFF
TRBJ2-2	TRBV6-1	CASSEGDRGVGRELFF
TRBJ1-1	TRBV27	CASSLDLRHTEAFF
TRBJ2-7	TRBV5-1	CASSGLAGAEGFEQYF
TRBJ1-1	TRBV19	CASSTDRGLNTEAFF
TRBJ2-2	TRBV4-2	CASSQRTGGARTGELFF
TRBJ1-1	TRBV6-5	CASSYARTALEAFF
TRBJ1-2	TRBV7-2	CASSLYSGNGYTF
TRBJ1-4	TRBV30	CAWSLGTSLSNEKLFF
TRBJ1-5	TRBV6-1	CASSVDRGMGQPQHF
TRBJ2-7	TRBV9	CASSVGAGGTYEQYF